This T cell receptor beta chain is from a study of Ad26.COV2.S vaccination and SARS-CoV-2 variants (dated by TCRdb to the early 2020s). Some background on the complete study: Donors in the vaccine arm were drawn from COV1001, a multicentre, randomized, double-blind, placebo-controlled phase I-IIa trial testing Ad26.COV2.S in healthy adults. Ad26.COV2.S was administered intramuscularly at 5 x 10^10 or 1 x 10^11 viral particles, either as a single shot or as two shots given 56 days apart. TCRbeta repertoire sequencing served as the tool for gauging how specific and how broad the SARS-CoV-2-reactive T cell receptors were following Ad26.COV2.S vaccination. A total of around 32 samples were included in the TCR-sequenced set, comprising roughly 20 Ad26.COV2.S vaccine recipients, 5 placebo recipients and 8 SARS-CoV-2 convalescent individuals. Trial participants were randomized into five groups of five: low-dose or high-dose Ad26.COV2.S given once or twice, or placebo on both occasions. Blinding of investigators to trial group allocation was maintained during experiments and outcome assessment.

General conclusions and limits of the study: It was noted by the authors that total T cell responses may have been underestimated by the TCR breadth and depth analyses. The study was not powered to compare responses between vaccine doses or regimens. Vaccine and placebo recipients had comparable non-spike TCR breadth, which fits with the vaccine containing only spike. Higher spike-specific TCR breadth was observed in Ad26.COV2.S recipients than in placebo recipients (P = 0.0014). After vaccination, spike-specific CD8+ and CD4+ T cell responses were reported to show substantial breadth.

There are a few counts of this clone. Its antigen specificity is not known. Within one base of it there is no much larger clone, and no base qualities were kept. CDR3 length: 13 amino acids, cysteine to phenylalanine. Of the read, only the CDR3 DNA is kept; its 39 bases are in frame from base 1. Trimming takes 4 bases from V and 2 bases from J, and the germline ends sit 6 bases apart. The germline V gene supplies CDR1 KGHSH and CDR2 LQKENI. The immunoSEQ Assay was used to sequence TCRbeta CDR3 regions. After extraction, genomic DNA underwent amplification by bias-controlled multiplex PCR, followed by high-throughput sequencing. The original pipeline was this. Collapsing and filtering of sequences were performed to quantify the absolute abundance of each unique TCRbeta CDR3 region. Usable DNA was measured by amplifying reference genes present in all nucleated cells, and TCRbeta template counts were normalized to that usable DNA to estimate T cell fraction. Repertoire TCRs were annotated as SARS-CoV-2-specific when V gene, CDR3 amino acid sequence and J gene were exactly matched to a known reactive TCR set. The reference SARS-CoV-2 TCR set was derived from MIRA and filtered for enrichment in COVID-19-positive ImmuneCODE repertoires, a step that removed public or cross-reactive TCRs. Using the MIRA antigens, annotated TCRs were further analysed by specific ORF or by position within an ORF. Depth was the summed frequency of annotated unique rearrangements, while breadth was defined as annotated unique rearrangements over total unique productive rearrangements. Group comparisons of TCR breadth used two-sided Wilcoxon rank-sum tests. TCRdb limited this immuneACCESS table to in-frame rearrangements with V and J called. A share of clones is missing; checked studies link under half to unresolved V genes, and the rest is unexplained. The V and J calls and clone size were taken over from that table, and D and trimming were inferred from the DNA. This sample gives some 350,000 clones in total; roughly 84% of them show up just once. The ten largest clones take up about 3.3% of the sample.

The treatment or condition label corresponds to: around 19 received Ad26.COV2.S at low or high dose, single or two shots; 5 received placebo; per-sample allocation not given. For vaccine and placebo recipients, repertoires were sequenced using samples collected on day 63 after the first injection. In Cohort 1b, 25 adults aged 18-55 years were enrolled at a single site in Boston, USA, between 29 July and 7 August 2020. Ad26.COV2.S was a replication-incompetent adenovirus type 26 vector that expressed a prefusion-stabilized SARS-CoV-2 spike protein derived from the original Wuhan strain. The sample in question was peripheral blood, obtained in a trial of Ad26.COV2.S vaccine versus placebo. The chain is encoded by TRBV18 joined to TRBJ1-5, and TRBD1 may be the D gene, going by 5 matching bases. The sequence derives from a person between 18 and 59 years old who received the Ad26.COV2.S COVID-19 vaccine or a placebo. The sequenced DNA is TGTGCCAGCTCACGGGACGGCAATCAGCCCCAGCATTTT. Its amino acids are CASSRDGNQPQHF.